This T cell receptor beta chain was retrieved from a study of blood T cell repertoires in COVID-19. About the research overall: Acute-phase and convalescent COVID-19 samples originated in the United States, Italy and Spain. Nucleic acid was either cDNA or gDNA, and it came from T cells, B-cell-depleted T cells, or PBMCs.

The V and J ends lost 5 bases and 1 base, in that order; junction bases with no gene match: 5. CDR1 is KGHSH, CDR2 LQKENI, per germline. CDR3 size: 15 residues. In the original workflow: Amplification from reference gene primers served as the basis for estimated nucleated cell counts. Clones were sequenced by immunoSEQ multiplex PCR, and TCRdb holds only the in-frame ones, with some missing. The V and J calls and clone size were taken over from that table, and D and trimming were inferred from the DNA. The data hold 200,000 to 250,000 clones, with 88% observed a single time. Notes on this clone: Other DNA sequences in this specimen translate into the identical CDR3.

The chain carries TRBV18 and TRBJ2-3; TRBD1 matches at 8 bases. The source material was peripheral blood. The receptor was derived from a woman aged 55-75 years with acute or convalescent COVID-19. In nucleotides, the CDR3 is TGTGCCAGCTCATTATCGACAGGGGGCACAGATACGCAGTATTTT. The encoded protein is CASSLSTGGTDTQYF.